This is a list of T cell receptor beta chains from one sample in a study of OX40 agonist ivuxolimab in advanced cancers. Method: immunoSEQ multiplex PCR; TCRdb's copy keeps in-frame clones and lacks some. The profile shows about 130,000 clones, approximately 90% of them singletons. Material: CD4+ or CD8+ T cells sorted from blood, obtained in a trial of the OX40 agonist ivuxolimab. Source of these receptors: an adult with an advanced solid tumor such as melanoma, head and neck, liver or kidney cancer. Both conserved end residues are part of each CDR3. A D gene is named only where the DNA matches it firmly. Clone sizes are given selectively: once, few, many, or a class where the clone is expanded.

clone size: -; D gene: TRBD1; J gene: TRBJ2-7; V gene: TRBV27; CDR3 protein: CASSPDRGRSYEQYF; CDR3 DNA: TGTGCCAGCAGTCCCGACAGGGGCCGGTCCTACGAGCAGTACTTC
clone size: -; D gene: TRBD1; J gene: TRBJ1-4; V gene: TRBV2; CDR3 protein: CASSEDGTGGEKLFF; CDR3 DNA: TGTGCCAGCAGTGAGGATGGGACAGGGGGAGAAAAACTGTTTTTT
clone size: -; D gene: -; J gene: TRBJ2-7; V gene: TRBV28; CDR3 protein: CASRSRVRFPYEQYF; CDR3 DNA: TGTGCCAGCAGGAGCAGGGTTAGGTTCCCCTACGAGCAGTACTTC
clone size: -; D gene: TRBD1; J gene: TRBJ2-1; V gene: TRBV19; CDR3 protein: CASSRGGQGTRDEQFF; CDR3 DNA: TGTGCCAGTAGTCGAGGGGGACAGGGTACTCGCGATGAGCAGTTCTTC
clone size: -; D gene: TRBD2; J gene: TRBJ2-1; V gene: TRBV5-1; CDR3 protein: CASSLAGSGSYNEQFF; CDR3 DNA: TGCGCCAGCAGCCTGGCCGGAAGCGGGAGCTACAATGAGCAGTTCTTC
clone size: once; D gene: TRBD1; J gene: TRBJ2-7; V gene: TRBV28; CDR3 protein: CALRDSRSSYEQYF; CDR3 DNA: TGTGCTCTCCGGGACAGCCGGAGCTCCTACGAGCAGTACTTC
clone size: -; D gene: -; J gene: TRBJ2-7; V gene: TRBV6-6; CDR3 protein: CANYLSGDEQYF; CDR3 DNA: TGTGCCAACTACCTTTCGGGGGACGAGCAGTACTTC
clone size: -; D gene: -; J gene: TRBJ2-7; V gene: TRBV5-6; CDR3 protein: CASSLGRPMYEQYF; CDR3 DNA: TGTGCCAGCAGCTTGGGCAGGCCGATGTACGAGCAGTACTTC
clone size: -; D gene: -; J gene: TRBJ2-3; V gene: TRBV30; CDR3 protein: CAGGGRTDTQYF; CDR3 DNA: TGTGCCGGGGGCGGGCGCACAGATACGCAGTATTTT
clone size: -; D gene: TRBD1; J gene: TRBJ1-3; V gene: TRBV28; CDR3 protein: CASIATTGAGTGNTIYF; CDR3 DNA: TGTGCCAGCATCGCCACTACAGGGGCAGGGACTGGAAACACCATATATTTT
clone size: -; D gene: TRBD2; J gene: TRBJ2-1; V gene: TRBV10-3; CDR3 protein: CAIGTGGEPYNEQFF; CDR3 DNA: TGTGCCATCGGCACGGGGGGGGAGCCCTACAATGAGCAGTTCTTC
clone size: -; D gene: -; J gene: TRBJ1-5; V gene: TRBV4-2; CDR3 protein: CASREWKGRKNQPQHF; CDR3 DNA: TGTGCCAGCCGCGAGTGGAAGGGGCGAAAAAATCAGCCCCAGCATTTT
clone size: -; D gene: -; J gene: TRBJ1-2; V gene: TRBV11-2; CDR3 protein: CASSLDLVAAEGYTF; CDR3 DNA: TGTGCCAGCAGCTTAGATCTGGTTGCCGCGGAGGGCTACACCTTC
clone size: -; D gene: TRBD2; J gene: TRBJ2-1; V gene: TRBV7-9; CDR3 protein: CASSLNPSDRAGVNEQFF; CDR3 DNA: TGTGCCAGCAGCTTAAACCCTTCAGATCGGGCGGGAGTCAATGAGCAGTTCTTC
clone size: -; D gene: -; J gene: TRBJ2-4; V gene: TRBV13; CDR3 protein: CASSLGGRTGSPYGTREGKNIQYF; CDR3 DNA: TGTGCCAGCAGCTTGGGGGGGAGGACAGGGAGCCCTTACGGGACTAGGGAAGGCAAAAACATTCAGTACTTC
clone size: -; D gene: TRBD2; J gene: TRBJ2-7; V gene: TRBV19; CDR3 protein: CASRVAGGSYEQYF; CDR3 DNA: TGTGCCAGTAGGGTAGCGGGAGGGTCCTACGAGCAGTACTTC
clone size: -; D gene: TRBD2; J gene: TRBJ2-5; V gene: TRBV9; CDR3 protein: CASSAGGEETQYF; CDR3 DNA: TGTGCCAGCAGCGCGGGAGGGGAGGAGACCCAGTACTTC
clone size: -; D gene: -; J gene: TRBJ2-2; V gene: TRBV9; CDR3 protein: CASSPRQAGAGELFF; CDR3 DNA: TGTGCCAGCAGCCCAAGACAGGCAGGCGCCGGGGAGCTGTTTTTT
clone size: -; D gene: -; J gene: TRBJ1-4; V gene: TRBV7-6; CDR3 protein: CASSFSPPFTNEKLFF; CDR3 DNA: TGTGCCAGCAGCTTTTCTCCCCCGTTTACCAATGAAAAACTGTTTTTT
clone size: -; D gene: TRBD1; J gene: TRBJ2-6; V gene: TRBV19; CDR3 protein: CASSLPGQGFSGANVLTF; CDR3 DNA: TGTGCCAGTAGTCTTCCGGGACAGGGGTTCTCTGGGGCCAACGTCCTGACTTTC
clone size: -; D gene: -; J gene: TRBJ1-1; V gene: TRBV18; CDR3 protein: CASSPPGNTEAFF; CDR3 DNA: TGTGCCAGCTCACCACCAGGTAACACTGAAGCTTTCTTT
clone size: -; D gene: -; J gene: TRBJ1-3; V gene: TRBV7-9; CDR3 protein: CASSKTGTRIASGNTIYF; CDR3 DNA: TGTGCCAGCAGCAAAACAGGGACCCGAATTGCCTCTGGAAACACCATATATTTT
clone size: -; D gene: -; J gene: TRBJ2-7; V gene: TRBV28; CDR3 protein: CASSSPVLQGYEQYF; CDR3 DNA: TGTGCCAGCAGTTCGCCGGTACTTCAGGGCTACGAGCAGTACTTC
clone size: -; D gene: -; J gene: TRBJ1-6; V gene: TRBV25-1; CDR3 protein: CASLGTGQSPLHF; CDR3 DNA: TGTGCCAGCTTGGGAACAGGGCAATCACCCCTCCACTTT
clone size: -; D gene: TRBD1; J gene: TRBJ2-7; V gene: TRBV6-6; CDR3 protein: CASSSRDSYEQYF; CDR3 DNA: TGTGCCAGCAGTTCCCGGGACAGCTACGAGCAGTACTTC
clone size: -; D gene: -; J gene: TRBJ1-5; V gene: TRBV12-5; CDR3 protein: CASGLVTGGGQPQHF; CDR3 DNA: TGTGCTAGTGGTTTGGTAACGGGGGGGGGTCAGCCCCAGCATTTT
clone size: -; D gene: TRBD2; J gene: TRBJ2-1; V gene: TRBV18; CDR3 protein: CASSLSSGDNEQFF; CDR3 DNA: TGTGCCAGCTCACTTTCTAGCGGGGATAATGAGCAGTTCTTC
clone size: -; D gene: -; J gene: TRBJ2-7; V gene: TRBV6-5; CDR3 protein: CASSYSTGYYEQYF; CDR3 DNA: TGTGCCAGCAGTTATTCTACGGGATACTACGAGCAGTACTTC
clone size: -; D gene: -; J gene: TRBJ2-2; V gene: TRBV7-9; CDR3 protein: CASRKNGELFF; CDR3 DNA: TGTGCCAGCAGGAAAAACGGGGAGCTGTTTTTT
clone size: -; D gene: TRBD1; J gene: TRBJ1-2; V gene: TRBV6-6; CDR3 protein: CASSYSGRGAYGYTF; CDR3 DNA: TGTGCCAGCAGTTACTCGGGCAGGGGGGCCTATGGCTACACCTTC
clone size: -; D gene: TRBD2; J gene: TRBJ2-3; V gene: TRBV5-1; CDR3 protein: CASSSLAGGRSSSTDTQYF; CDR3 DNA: TGCGCCAGCAGTTCGTTAGCGGGAGGGCGTTCGTCTAGCACAGATACGCAGTATTTT
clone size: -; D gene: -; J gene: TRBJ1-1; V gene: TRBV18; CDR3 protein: CASSLQRQTGTTEAFF; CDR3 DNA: TGTGCCAGCTCGCTCCAACGCCAGACAGGCACCACAGAAGCTTTCTTT
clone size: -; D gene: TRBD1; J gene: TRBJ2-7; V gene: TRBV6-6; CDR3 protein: CASSSRTGGYEQYF; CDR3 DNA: TGTGCCAGCAGTTCCCGGACAGGGGGCTACGAGCAGTACTTC
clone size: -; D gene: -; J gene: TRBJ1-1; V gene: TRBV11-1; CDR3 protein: CASSLDRYSTEAFF; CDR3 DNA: TGTGCCAGCAGCTTAGATCGCTACAGCACTGAAGCTTTCTTT
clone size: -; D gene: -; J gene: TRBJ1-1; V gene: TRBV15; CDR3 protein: CATSRGGLNTEAFF; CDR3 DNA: TGTGCCACCAGCAGAGGGGGGCTGAACACTGAAGCTTTCTTT
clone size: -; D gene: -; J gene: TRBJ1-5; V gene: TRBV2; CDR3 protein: CASSGRGGQTQHF; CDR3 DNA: TGTGCCAGCAGTGGTCGTGGGGGTCAAACCCAGCATTTT
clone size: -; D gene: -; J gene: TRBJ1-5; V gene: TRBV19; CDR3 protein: CATLTTGYNQPQHF; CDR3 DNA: TGTGCCACTCTAACCACAGGGTACAATCAGCCCCAGCATTTT
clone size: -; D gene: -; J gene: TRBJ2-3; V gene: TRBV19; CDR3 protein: CASQTWGREKDTQYF; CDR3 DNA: TGTGCCAGCCAAACCTGGGGGCGGGAGAAGGATACGCAGTATTTT
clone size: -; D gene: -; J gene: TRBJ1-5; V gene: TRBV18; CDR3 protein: CASSPGMGGQPQHF; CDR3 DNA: TGTGCCAGCTCACCTGGGATGGGAGGTCAGCCCCAGCATTTT
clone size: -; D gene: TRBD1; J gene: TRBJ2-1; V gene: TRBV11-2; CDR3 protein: CASSLVGTGPRGHEQFF; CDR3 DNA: TGTGCCAGCAGCTTAGTTGGGACAGGCCCGCGGGGACATGAGCAGTTCTTC
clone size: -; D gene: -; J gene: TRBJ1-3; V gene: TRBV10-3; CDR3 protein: CAISESQTRNTIYF; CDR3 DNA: TGTGCCATCAGTGAGTCGCAGACCCGAAACACCATATATTTT
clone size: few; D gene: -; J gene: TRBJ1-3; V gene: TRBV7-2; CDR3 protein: CASSTSGNTIYF; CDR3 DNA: TGTGCCAGCAGTACGTCTGGAAACACCATATATTTT
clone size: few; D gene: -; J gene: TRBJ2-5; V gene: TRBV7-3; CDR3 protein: CASSSGGGGGQETQYF; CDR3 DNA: TGTGCCAGCAGCTCAGGAGGTGGGGGTGGACAAGAGACCCAGTACTTC
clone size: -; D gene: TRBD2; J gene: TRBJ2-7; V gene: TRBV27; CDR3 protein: CASSPHRASGSHEQYF; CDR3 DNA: TGTGCCAGCAGTCCCCATCGGGCTAGCGGGAGCCACGAGCAGTACTTC
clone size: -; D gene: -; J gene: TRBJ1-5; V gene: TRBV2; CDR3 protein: CASSMSGLDSNQPQHF; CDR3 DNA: TGTGCCAGCAGTATGAGCGGGTTGGATAGCAATCAGCCCCAGCATTTT
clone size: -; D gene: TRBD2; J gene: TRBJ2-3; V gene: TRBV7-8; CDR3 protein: CASSLGRSGGLAADTQYF; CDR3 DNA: TGTGCCAGCAGCTTAGGACGGTCAGGAGGACTAGCGGCAGATACGCAGTATTTT
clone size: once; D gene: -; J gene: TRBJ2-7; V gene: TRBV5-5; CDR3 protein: CASSSTSIEQYF; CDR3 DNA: TGTGCCAGCAGCTCGACTAGTATCGAGCAGTACTTC
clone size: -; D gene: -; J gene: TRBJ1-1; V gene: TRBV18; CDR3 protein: CASSPTWGQGRDTEAFF; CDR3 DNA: TGTGCCAGCTCACCAACGTGGGGGCAAGGTCGGGACACTGAAGCTTTCTTT
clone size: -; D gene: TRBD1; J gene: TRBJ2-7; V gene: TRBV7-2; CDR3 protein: CASRTGTGSSYEQYF; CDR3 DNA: TGTGCCAGCAGGACTGGGACAGGAAGCTCCTACGAGCAGTACTTC
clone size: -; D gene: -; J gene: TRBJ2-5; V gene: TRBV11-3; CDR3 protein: CASSLGSFRPRETQYF; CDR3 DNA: TGTGCCAGCAGCTTAGGGTCTTTTCGACCCAGAGAGACCCAGTACTTC
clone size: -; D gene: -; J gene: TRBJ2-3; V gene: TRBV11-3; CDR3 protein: CASSLQGYSTDTQYF; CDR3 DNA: TGTGCCAGCAGCTTACAGGGGTATAGCACAGATACGCAGTATTTT
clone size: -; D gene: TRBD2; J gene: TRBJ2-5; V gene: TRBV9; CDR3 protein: CASSDHSGRAGETQYF; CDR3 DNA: TGTGCCAGCAGTGACCATAGCGGGAGGGCCGGAGAGACCCAGTACTTC
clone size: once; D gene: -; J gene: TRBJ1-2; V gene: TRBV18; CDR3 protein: CASSLSQGRGLYGYTF; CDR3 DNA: TGTGCCAGCTCGCTGAGTCAGGGAAGGGGACTCTATGGCTACACCTTC